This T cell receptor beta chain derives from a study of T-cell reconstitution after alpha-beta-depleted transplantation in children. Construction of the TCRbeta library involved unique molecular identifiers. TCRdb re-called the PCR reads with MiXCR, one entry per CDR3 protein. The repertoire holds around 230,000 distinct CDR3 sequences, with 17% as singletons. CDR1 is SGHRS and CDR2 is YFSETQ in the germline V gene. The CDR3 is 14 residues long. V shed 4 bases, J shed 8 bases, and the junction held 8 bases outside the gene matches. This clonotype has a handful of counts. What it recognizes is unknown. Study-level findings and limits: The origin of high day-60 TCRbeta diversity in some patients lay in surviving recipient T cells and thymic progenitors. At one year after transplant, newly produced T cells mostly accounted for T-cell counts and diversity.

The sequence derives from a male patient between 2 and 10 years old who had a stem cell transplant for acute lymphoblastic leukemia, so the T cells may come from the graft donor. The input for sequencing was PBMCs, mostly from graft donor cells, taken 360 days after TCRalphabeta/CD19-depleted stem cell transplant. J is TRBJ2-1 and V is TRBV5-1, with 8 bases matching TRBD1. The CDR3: CASSSRDRLYEQFF. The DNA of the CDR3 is TGCGCCAGCAGCAGCCGGGACAGGCTGTATGAGCAGTTCTTC.